These 18 T cell receptor beta chains came from one sample sequenced in a study of response to subunit inactivated influenza vaccine. TCRdb independently ran MiXCR on the RT-PCR reads; one entry per CDR3 protein. The table lists roughly 540,000 distinct CDR3 sequences, approximately 24% of them singletons, with 2.8% in the top ten. The same specimen was also included in a second study, on T cells expressing NK-cell markers. That source adds: UMIs accompanied the 5'RACE template switching by which TCR beta cDNA was made.

The sample was CD4+ T cells sorted from PBMCs, taken 12 days after vaccination. All receptors come from a man aged 50-59 years who received an inactivated influenza vaccine.

The chain has TRBV6-5 and TRBJ1-1, with 8 bases identical to TRBD1. This CDR3 has 14 amino acids. The germline V gene has CDR1 MNHEY and CDR2 SVGAGI. Trimming cost V 4 bases and J 3 bases; bases outside gene matches: 4. CDR3 in DNA: TGTGCCAGCAGTTGGACAGGGAAGGACACTGAAGCTTTCTTT. Translation: CASSWTGKDTEAFF.

CDR3 protein: CSVTGLVYHEQFF. CDR3 in DNA: TGCAGTGTGACGGGACTAGTTTATCATGAGCAGTTCTTC. This chain connects TRBV20-1 to TRBJ2-1; 8 bases agree with TRBD2. V trimming: 7 bases; J trimming: 8 bases; junction bases outside the gene matches: 10. CDR1 is DFQATT, CDR2 SNEGSKA, per germline (reference sequence). CDR3 length equals 13 residues.

This clonotype occurred a few times. This sequence joins TRBV6-2 or TRBV6-3 and TRBJ1-3, with D unresolved. The V end was cut by 2 bases, the J end by 2 bases, with 13 bases between. This CDR3 is built from 16 residues. Germline V gene data show CDR1 as MNHEY and CDR2 as SVGEGT. CDR3 sequence reads: CASSYPKARPGNTIYF. CDR3 nucleotide sequence: TGTGCCAGCAGTTACCCGAAGGCTCGCCCTGGAAACACCATATATTTT.

The rearrangement uses TRBV9 and TRBJ1-2; 9 nucleotides match TRBD1. Germline values: CDR1 SGDLS, CDR2 YYNGEE. There are 17 residues in the CDR3. V shed 3 bases, J shed 3 bases, and the junction held 12 bases outside the gene matches. DNA of the CDR3: TGTGCCAGCAGCGGACCGGGACAGGGAGATGAAGACTATGGCTACACCTTC. Encoded protein: CASSGPGQGDEDYGYTF.

The rearrangement joins TRBV28 to TRBJ2-7; tentative D call: TRBD1 (5 bases). The CDR3 runs 14 residues. Germline V gene sequence: CDR1 MDHEN, CDR2 SYDVKM. V was cut by 8 bases and J by 3 bases, with 17 bases left in between. The CDR3 loop reads CASSWGLSLYEQYF. The CDR3 nucleotides read TGTGCCAGCTCTTGGGGCTTGTCCCTCTACGAGCAGTACTTC.

This chain connects TRBV5-6 to TRBJ1-1; a weak D match, TRBD1 (5 bases). V was cut by 4 bases and J by 1 base, with 14 bases left in between. The CDR3 length is 15 residues. Germline V gives CDR1 SGHDT, CDR2 YYEEEE. CDR3: CASSQMTVPNTEAFF. DNA of the CDR3: TGTGCCAGCAGCCAAATGACAGTTCCGAACACTGAAGCTTTCTTT.

This clonotype appeared a few times. The chain links TRBV20-1 to TRBJ2-2; the D is unclear. This CDR3 has 11 residues. The germline CDR1 and CDR2 sequences are DFQATT and SNEGSKA (reference sequence). Trimming took off 4 bases at V and 5 bases at J, with 5 bases between the two ends. Here the CDR3 DNA reads TGCAGTGCTACCCGGACCGGGGAGCTGTTTTTT. Encoded protein: CSATRTGELFF.

Worth noting for this clonotype: Relative to the germline gene, one junction end is altered; a read error may explain this. The CDR3 sequence is CPSAGYNEQFF. Written as DNA, the CDR3 is TGTCCCAGCGCGGGATACAATGAGCAGTTCTTC. The chain links TRBV6-5 to TRBJ2-1, with D possibly being TRBD2 (6 bases). This CDR3 spans 11 amino acids. Germline V gives CDR1 MNHEY, CDR2 SVGAGI.

J is TRBJ2-5 and V is TRBV5-1; 7 bases align to TRBD2. The CDR3 loop spans 14 amino acids. V lost 4 bases to trimming and J lost 4 bases; unmatched junction nucleotides: 7. The germline V gene has CDR1 SGHRS and CDR2 YFSETQ. As DNA, the CDR3 is TGCGCCAGCAGCGCCGGGAGGTCTGGAGAGACCCAGTACTTC. It is translated as CASSAGRSGETQYF.

This clonotype was observed a few times. J is TRBJ1-4 and V is TRBV7-2; the D is unclear. This CDR3 region has 16 residues. CDR1 is SGHTA, CDR2 FQGNSA, per germline. V was clipped by 5 bases and J by 4 bases, with 17 bases between them. The CDR3 reads CASSPRARQYNEKLFF. The DNA for the CDR3 is TGTGCCAGCAGCCCCCGAGCGAGGCAGTATAATGAAAAACTGTTTTTT.

This clonotype was counted ten times or more. V usage is TRBV29-1 and J usage is TRBJ1-1, with D possibly being TRBD1 (5 bases). The germline V gene encodes CDR1 SQVTM and CDR2 ANQGSEA. The CDR3 is 13 residues long. Deletions cut 3 bases from V and 4 bases from J, with 12 bases between. CDR3 region: CSVDEGMRTEAFF. The DNA of the CDR3 is TGCAGCGTTGACGAGGGGATGCGCACTGAAGCTTTCTTT.

The chain recombines TRBV20-1 with TRBJ1-2; 9 nucleotides line up with TRBD1. The ends lost 4 bases at V and 3 bases at J; junction bases unmatched: 9. Germline loops: CDR1 DFQATT, CDR2 SNEGSKA (reference sequence). CDR3 length: 15 residues. CDR3 nucleotides: TGCAGTGCTACTTTGGGGGACAGGGAGCACTATGGCTACACCTTC. Residues: CSATLGDREHYGYTF.

This clonotype has more than one count but fewer than ten. This CDR3 is CASSQVFYEQYF. In DNA, the CDR3 is TGTGCCAGCAGCCAAGTCTTTTACGAGCAGTACTTC. The rearrangement joins TRBV3-1 to TRBJ2-7; D is unresolved. The CDR3 has 12 residues. V was pared by 1 base and J by 4 bases, with 5 bases between. Looked up from germline, CDR1 is LGHDT and CDR2 is YNNKEL (reference sequence).

This chain connects TRBV18 to TRBJ2-1; D uncertain. The CDR3 length is 15 residues. Germline V lookup: CDR1 KGHSH, CDR2 LQKENI. Trimming shortened V by 6 bases and J by 2 bases, and 14 bases separated the two germline ends. CDR3 sequence (DNA): TGTGCCAGCTCCCTTACGGCGGTTACCTACAATGAGCAGTTCTTC. This translates into CASSLTAVTYNEQFF.

This chain links TRBV9 with TRBJ2-1; D gene uncertain. Germline CDR1 reads SGDLS; CDR2 reads YYNGEE. With 3 bases removed from V and 0 bases from J, the gap between germline ends came to 7 bases. The CDR3 spans 14 residues. CDR3 DNA sequence: TGTGCCAGCAGCGCCCGGAGCTCCTACAATGAGCAGTTCTTC. Translating it yields CASSARSSYNEQFF.

This clonotype was counted a few times. The rearrangement uses TRBV6-2 or TRBV6-3 and TRBJ2-2, with a tentative D call TRBD1 (6 bases). The CDR3 loop spans 15 amino acids. V was pared by 4 bases and J by 6 bases, with 15 bases between. Looked up from germline, CDR1 is MNHEY and CDR2 is SVGEGT. CDR3 amino acids: CASSSARGRPGELFF. DNA of the CDR3: TGTGCCAGCAGTTCGGCCAGGGGCCGCCCCGGGGAGCTGTTTTTT.

As regards this clonotype: It may be a read error: a sequence one base away is much more abundant. The chain is built from TRBV5-4 and TRBJ2-2; 9 nucleotides align to TRBD1. Trimming removed 5 bases from V and 4 bases from J; junction bases left unmatched: 3. This CDR3 has 14 residues. Germline V gene lookup returns CDR1 SGHNT and CDR2 YYREEE (reference sequence). The CDR3 is CASRRQGGTGELFF. In nucleotides, the CDR3 is TGTGCCAGCAGGCGACAGGGGGGCACCGGGGAGCTGTTTTTT.

CDR3 nucleotide sequence: TGTGCCAGCAGCTCCCGGGTGAGAAAGCGGCAAGAGACCCAGTACTTC. Its translation: CASSSRVRKRQETQYF. V is TRBV11-1 and J is TRBJ2-5; perhaps TRBD2 as D (5 bases). V shed 4 bases and J shed 2 bases, with 17 bases lying between them. The CDR3 totals 16 residues. Germline V gene data show CDR1 as SGHAT and CDR2 as FQDESV (reference sequence).